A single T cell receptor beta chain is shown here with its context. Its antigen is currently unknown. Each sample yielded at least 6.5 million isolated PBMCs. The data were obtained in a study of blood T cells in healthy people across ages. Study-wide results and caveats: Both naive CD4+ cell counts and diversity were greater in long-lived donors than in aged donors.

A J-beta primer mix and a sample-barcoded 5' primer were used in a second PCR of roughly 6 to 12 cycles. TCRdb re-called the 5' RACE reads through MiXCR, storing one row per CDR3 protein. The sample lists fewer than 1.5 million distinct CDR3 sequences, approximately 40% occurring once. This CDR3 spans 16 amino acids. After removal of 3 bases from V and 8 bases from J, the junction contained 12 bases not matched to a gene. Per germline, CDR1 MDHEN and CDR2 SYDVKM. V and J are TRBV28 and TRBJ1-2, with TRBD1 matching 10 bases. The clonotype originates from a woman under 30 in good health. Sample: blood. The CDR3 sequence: CASSFGTGATFGGYTF. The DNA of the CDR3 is TGTGCCAGCAGTTTTGGGACAGGGGCGACGTTCGGGGGCTACACCTTC.